This passage covers 10 T cell receptor beta chains from one sample sequenced in a study of T cells in localized non-small cell lung cancer. Profiled with immunoSEQ multiplex PCR; TCRdb holds only in-frame clones, not every one. The sample yields 1,600 or so clones, less than 25% seen once. Sequenced material: normal lung tissue next to the tumor, taken before any cancer treatment. These receptors were obtained from a male donor aged 60 or over with stage II lung adenocarcinoma.

V usage is TRBV14 and J usage is TRBJ2-5, with TRBD2 as a possible D gene (7 bases). From germline, CDR1 is SGHDN and CDR2 FVKESK. This CDR3 region has 13 residues. V lost 2 bases and J lost 5, with 9 bases in between. CDR3 sequence (DNA): TGTGCCAGCAGCCAACGGGGGGCGGAGACCCAGTACTTC. This translates into CASSQRGAETQYF.

V gene TRBV30 combines with J gene TRBJ2-4; 8 bases are shared with TRBD1. The CDR3 has 13 residues. Germline CDR1 GTSNPN, CDR2 SVGIG (reference sequence). The trim removed 3 bases at V and 7 bases at J, leaving 5 bases unmatched. Here the CDR3 DNA reads TGTGCCTGGAGCCGGGACAGGAGGAACATTCAGTACTTC. The encoded protein is CAWSRDRRNIQYF.

This clone is large in the sample. The rearrangement joins TRBV11-3 to TRBJ2-2; 10 bases align to TRBD2. In germline, CDR1 is SGHNT, CDR2 YENEEA. The V gene end was trimmed by 2 bases and the J gene end by 3 bases; junction bases not matched to a gene: 6. The CDR3 has 17 amino acids. The CDR3 coding sequence is TGTGCCAGCAGCTTAACCTTGCTAGCGGGAGACACCGGGGAGCTGTTTTTT. It is translated as CASSLTLLAGDTGELFF.

The rearrangement links TRBV9 to TRBJ2-1; weak D call: TRBD2 (6 bases). The CDR3 contains 13 residues. Germline CDR1 is SGDLS and CDR2 is YYNGEE. Trimming removed 5 bases at V and 8 bases at J, with 14 bases between. CDR3 protein: CASSGDWSYEQFF. CDR3 coding DNA: TGTGCCAGCAGTGGGGACTGGAGCTATGAGCAGTTCTTC.

This chain joins TRBV10-2 and TRBJ2-3; 7 bases match TRBD1. The germline CDR1 and CDR2 sequences are WSHSY and SAAADI. With V trimmed by 6 bases and J by 3 bases, 0 bases remained unmatched. The CDR3 is 12 amino acids. DNA of the CDR3: TGCGCCAGCAGGGGACAGACAGATACGCAGTATTTT. Protein: CASRGQTDTQYF.

The table lists this clone with a few counts. The chain employs TRBV4-1 and TRBJ2-2; unclear D gene. This CDR3 is built from 16 residues. CDR1 and CDR2 (germline): MGHRA, YSYEKL. Trimming left V 0 bases short and J 1 base short, with 9 bases between. The CDR3 sequence: CASSQEIARNTGELFF. The DNA of the CDR3 is TGCGCCAGCAGCCAAGAGATCGCCAGGAACACCGGGGAGCTGTTTTTT.

The rearrangement joins TRBV5-1 to TRBJ1-3; possible D gene TRBD1, 6 bases. Between the trimmed V and J ends, which lost 1 base and 2 bases, there was a span of 7 bases. Germline CDR1 SGHRS, CDR2 YFSETQ. This CDR3 region has 14 residues. CDR3 protein: CASSLNRAGNTIYF. In nucleotides, the CDR3 is TGCGCCAGCAGCTTGAACAGGGCTGGAAACACCATATATTTT.

By sample share, this clone is large (0.1 to 1%). The chain uses TRBV6-8 and TRBJ1-4; possibly TRBD1 for D (6 bases). V was cut by 6 bases and J by 2 bases, with 10 bases left in between. Germline assignment: CDR1 MNHGY and CDR2 SAAAGT. The CDR3 is 14 amino acids. The chain's CDR3 is CASRDSTTNEKLFF. In DNA, the CDR3 is TGTGCCAGCAGGGACAGTACGACTAATGAAAAACTGTTTTTT.

CDR3 region: CASTLGVSGANVLTF. CDR3 bases: TGTGCCAGCACTCTAGGGGTTTCTGGGGCCAACGTCCTGACTTTC. The V gene is TRBV6-8, the J gene TRBJ2-6, with TRBD1 as a possible D gene (5 bases). CDR1 is MNHGY, CDR2 SAAAGT, per germline. The CDR3 extends over 15 amino acids. V was cut by 7 bases and J by 1 base, with 11 bases left in between.

V and J are TRBV18 and TRBJ1-3, with TRBD1 matching over 7 bases. The CDR3 runs 14 residues. Looked up from germline, CDR1 is KGHSH and CDR2 is LQKENI. Germline trimming cut 5 bases from V and 3 bases from J; bases unmatched to any gene: 4. DNA of the CDR3: TGTGCCAGCTCAGGGACAGCGGTTGGAAACACCATATATTTT. Its translation: CASSGTAVGNTIYF.